The sequence of this TCR beta chain was determined in a study of T cell repertoires in cytomegalovirus infection. One entry per CDR3 protein, called by TCRdb with MiXCR from the reads. Of tens of thousands of distinct CDR3 sequences listed, roughly 20% are singletons. The germline V gene has CDR1 SGHTA and CDR2 FQGNSA. CDR3 length: 17 residues. V gave up 6 bases and J gave up 8 bases; unmatched junction bases: 18. This clonotype was found a few times. The antigen is unknown. Sequences were derived from CD8+ T cells from cultured PBMCs, sampled from culture after CMV antigen stimulation. This chain connects TRBV7-2 to TRBJ2-1; 8 bases fit TRBD2. This clonotype was obtained from a human donor in good health (CMV status not recorded). Some clones in this sample may be carry-over from other donors' samples. The CDR3: CASRENFGLAGSDEQFF. As DNA, the CDR3 is TGTGCCAGCAGAGAGAATTTCGGACTAGCTGGGTCGGATGAGCAGTTCTTC.